This is a list of T cell receptor beta chains from one sample in a study of immune characterization of retroperitoneal liposarcoma. Each CDR3 protein gets one entry after TCRdb re-called the PCR reads with MiXCR. The sample lists 11,000 or so distinct CDR3 sequences, 20% to 25% occurring once. The sequenced sample was blood. The receptor source for this set is a female donor with retroperitoneal liposarcoma. Each CDR3 is given without its conserved first and last residue. A D gene is named only where the DNA matches it firmly. Size is stated for part of the rows, as once, few or many counts, or as a class when the clone is expanded.

cdr3_aa v_call clone_size j_call d_call
ASSTPLAGETDTQY TRBV11-3 . TRBJ2-3 TRBD2
ASSSGTRGKAGEQY TRBV12-3/TRBV12-4 . . .
ASSYRENYGYT TRBV11-3 many TRBJ1-2 .
ASRSRAGNTEAF TRBV4-1 once TRBJ1-1 .
ASSSLGEGRSHEQF TRBV7-2 . TRBJ2-1 TRBD2
ASRSPRGPGANVLT TRBV6-1 . TRBJ2-6 .
ASSQYGDRANYGYT TRBV4-1 . TRBJ1-2 TRBD1
ASSLGVSHDNEQF TRBV12-3/TRBV12-4 . TRBJ2-1 .
ASSPGQGDTGELF TRBV7-7 few TRBJ2-2 TRBD1
ASSDSRDAEAF TRBV6-1 . TRBJ1-1 .
ASSEPKRELAGKLNEQF TRBV25-1 . TRBJ2-1 TRBD2
ASSSRTGLGTDTQY TRBV9 . TRBJ2-3 TRBD1
ATQQDSGTGIETQF TRBV27 few . TRBD1
ATSDSWHSSTDTQY TRBV24-1 . TRBJ2-3 .
ASRTLAGGRNNEQF TRBV27 . TRBJ2-1 TRBD2
ASSFREGAQTEAF TRBV27 . TRBJ1-1 TRBD1
ASSYSVSGRAFETQY TRBV6-5 large TRBJ2-5 TRBD2
ASSPDYYEQY TRBV7-6 many . .
ASSYGPENTEAF TRBV6-5 few TRBJ1-1 .
ASSFPGFGREGQNEQF TRBV11-2 . . TRBD2
AISEVGGSSYEQF TRBV10-3 medium-sized TRBJ2-1 TRBD2
ASSYSPGTGVRETQY TRBV6-1 medium-sized TRBJ2-5 TRBD1
ASSDGLAGQETQY TRBV2 many TRBJ2-5 TRBD2
ASSTLAGRTDTQY TRBV27 medium-sized TRBJ2-3 TRBD2
ASSRGVSGRARNEQF TRBV6-1 medium-sized TRBJ2-1 TRBD2
ASSANPFPGVTEAF TRBV6-1 many TRBJ1-1 .
ASRNEGPNYGYT TRBV6-1 medium-sized TRBJ1-2 .
ASSENSVRGRETQY TRBV25-1 . . .
ASSLYGTGIMDYGYT TRBV5-1 few TRBJ1-2 .
ASSPGLGGTQY TRBV7-3 . TRBJ2-5 TRBD2
ATSRDPPYDRDESEAF TRBV15 . TRBJ1-1 TRBD1
ASRHGSYEQY TRBV6-1 medium-sized . .
ASKASGSADTQY TRBV12-3/TRBV12-4 few TRBJ2-3 TRBD2
ASSWQGVDTGELF TRBV27 many TRBJ2-2 TRBD1
ASSLSLHEQF TRBV7-2 . TRBJ2-1 .
ASSRSGLAGGPADTQY TRBV6-6 few TRBJ2-3 TRBD2
ASSLGSSGFNQPQH TRBV5-5 . TRBJ1-5 .
ASSLGSGLLVAQY TRBV12-3/TRBV12-4 many TRBJ2-3 .
ASSQDRENEQF TRBV4-1 . TRBJ2-1 .
ASSFLAGGGETQY TRBV5-8 . . TRBD2
ASRTPTGATWELF TRBV11-2 . TRBJ2-2 TRBD1
ASSFATGSYNEQF TRBV5-1 . TRBJ2-1 .
ASSLQPEGELF TRBV27 medium-sized TRBJ2-2 .
ASSLGWEGPYNEQF TRBV11-3 medium-sized TRBJ2-1 TRBD2
ASSRGLFNQPQH TRBV6-2/TRBV6-3 . TRBJ1-5 .
ASSHTGSEQY TRBV7-9 few TRBJ2-7 .